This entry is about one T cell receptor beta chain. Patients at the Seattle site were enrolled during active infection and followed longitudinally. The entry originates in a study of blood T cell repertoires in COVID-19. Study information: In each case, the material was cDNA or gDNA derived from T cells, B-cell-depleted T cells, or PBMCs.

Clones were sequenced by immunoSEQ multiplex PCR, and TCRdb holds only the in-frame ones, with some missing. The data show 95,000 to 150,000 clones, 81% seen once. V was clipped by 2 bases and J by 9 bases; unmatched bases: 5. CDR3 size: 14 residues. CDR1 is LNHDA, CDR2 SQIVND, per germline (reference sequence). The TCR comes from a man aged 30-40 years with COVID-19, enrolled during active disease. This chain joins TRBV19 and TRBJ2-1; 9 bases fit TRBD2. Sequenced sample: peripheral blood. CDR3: CASSIPAGGLEQFF. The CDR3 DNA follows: TGTGCCAGTAGTATACCAGCGGGAGGACTTGAGCAGTTCTTC. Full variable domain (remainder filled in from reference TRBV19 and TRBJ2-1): DGGITQSPKYLFRKEGQNVTLSCEQNLNHDAMYWYRQDPGQGLRLIYYSQIVNDFQKGDIAEGYSVSREKKESFPLTVTSAQKNPTAFYLCASSIPAGGLEQFFGPGTRLTVL.